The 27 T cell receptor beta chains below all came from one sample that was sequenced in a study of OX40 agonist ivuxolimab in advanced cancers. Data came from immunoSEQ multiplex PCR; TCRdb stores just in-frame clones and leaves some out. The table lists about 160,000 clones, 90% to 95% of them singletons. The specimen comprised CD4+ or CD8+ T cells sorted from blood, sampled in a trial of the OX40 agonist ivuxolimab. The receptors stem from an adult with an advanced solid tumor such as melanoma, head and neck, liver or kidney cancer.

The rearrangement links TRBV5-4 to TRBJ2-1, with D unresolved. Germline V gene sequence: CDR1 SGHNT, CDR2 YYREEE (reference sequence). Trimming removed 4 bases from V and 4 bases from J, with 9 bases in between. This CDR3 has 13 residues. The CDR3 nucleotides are TGTGCCAGCAGCGGTACGGTTTACAATGAGCAGTTCTTC. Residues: CASSGTVYNEQFF. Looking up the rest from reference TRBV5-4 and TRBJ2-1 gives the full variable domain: ETGVTQSPTHLIKTRGQQVTLRCSSQSGHNTVSWYQQALGQGPQFIFQYYREEENGRGNFPPRFSGLQFPNYSSELNVNALELDDSALYLCASSGTVYNEQFFGPGTRLTVL.

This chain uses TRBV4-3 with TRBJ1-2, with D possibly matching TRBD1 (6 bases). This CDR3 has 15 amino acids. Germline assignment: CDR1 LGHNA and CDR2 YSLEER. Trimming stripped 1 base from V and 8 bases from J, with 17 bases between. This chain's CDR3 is CASSQVPVGARGYTF. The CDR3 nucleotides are TGCGCCAGCAGCCAAGTGCCGGTGGGGGCGCGGGGCTACACCTTC.

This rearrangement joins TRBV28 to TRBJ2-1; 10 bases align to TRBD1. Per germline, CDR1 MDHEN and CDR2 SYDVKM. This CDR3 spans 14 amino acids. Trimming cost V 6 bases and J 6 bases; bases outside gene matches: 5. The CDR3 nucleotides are TGTGCCAGCAGGCCCGGGACAGGGGTCAATGAGCAGTTCTTC. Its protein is CASRPGTGVNEQFF.

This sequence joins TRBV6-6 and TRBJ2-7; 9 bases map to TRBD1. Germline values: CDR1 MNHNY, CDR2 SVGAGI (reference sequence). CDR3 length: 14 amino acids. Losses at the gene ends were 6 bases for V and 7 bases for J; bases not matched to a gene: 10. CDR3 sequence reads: CASRVGQGLREQYF. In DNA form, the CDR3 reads TGTGCCAGCAGGGTCGGACAGGGGTTGAGGGAGCAGTACTTC.

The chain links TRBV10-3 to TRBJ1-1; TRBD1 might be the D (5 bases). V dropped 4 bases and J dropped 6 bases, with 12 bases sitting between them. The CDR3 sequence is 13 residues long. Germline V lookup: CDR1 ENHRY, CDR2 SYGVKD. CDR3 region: CAISGPYRSEAFF. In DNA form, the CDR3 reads TGTGCCATCAGTGGTCCTTACAGGTCTGAAGCTTTCTTT.

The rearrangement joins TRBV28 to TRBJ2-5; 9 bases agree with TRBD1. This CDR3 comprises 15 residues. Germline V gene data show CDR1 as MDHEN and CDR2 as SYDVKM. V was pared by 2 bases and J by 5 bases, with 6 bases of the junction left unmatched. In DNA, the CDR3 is TGTGCCAGCAGTTTAGGGGACAGGGACCTGGAGACCCAGTACTTC. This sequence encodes CASSLGDRDLETQYF.

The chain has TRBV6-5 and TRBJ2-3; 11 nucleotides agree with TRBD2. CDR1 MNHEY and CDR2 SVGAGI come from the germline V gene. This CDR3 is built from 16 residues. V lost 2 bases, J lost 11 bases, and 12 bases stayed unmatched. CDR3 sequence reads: CASSYTTSGRGGRQYF. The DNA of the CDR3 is TGTGCCAGCAGTTACACAACTAGCGGGAGAGGGGGGAGGCAGTATTTT.

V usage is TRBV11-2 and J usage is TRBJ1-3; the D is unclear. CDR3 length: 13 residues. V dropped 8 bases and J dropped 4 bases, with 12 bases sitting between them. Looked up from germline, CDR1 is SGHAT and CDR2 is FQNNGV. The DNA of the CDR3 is TGTGCCAGCCGGCGCCCCCCCGGAAACACCATATATTTT. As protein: CASRRPPGNTIYF.

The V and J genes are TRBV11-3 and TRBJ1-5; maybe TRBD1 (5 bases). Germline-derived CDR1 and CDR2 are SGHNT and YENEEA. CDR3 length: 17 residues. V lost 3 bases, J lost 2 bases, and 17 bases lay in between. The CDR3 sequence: CASSLAGGGTGNQPQHF. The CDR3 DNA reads TGTGCCAGCAGCTTGGCCGGTGGGGGTACGGGCAATCAGCCCCAGCATTTT. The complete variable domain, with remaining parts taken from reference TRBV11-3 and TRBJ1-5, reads EAGVVQSPRYKIIEKKQPVAFWCNPISGHNTLYWYLQNLGQGPELLIRYENEEAVDDSQLPKDRFSAERLKGVDSTLKIQPAELGDSAVYLCASSLAGGGTGNQPQHFGDGTRLSIL.

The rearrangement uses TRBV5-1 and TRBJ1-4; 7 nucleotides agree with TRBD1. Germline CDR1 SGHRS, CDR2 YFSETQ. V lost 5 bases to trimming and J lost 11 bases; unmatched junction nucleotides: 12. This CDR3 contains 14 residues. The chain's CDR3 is CASSPGQTSWKLFF. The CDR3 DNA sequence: TGCGCCAGCAGTCCGGGACAGACGTCGTGGAAACTGTTTTTT.

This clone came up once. CDR3 in DNA: TGTGCCTCAGCGCCGGGGCTCCTCCCAAATGAAAAACTGTTTTTT. It codes for CASAPGLLPNEKLFF. The chain employs TRBV9 and TRBJ1-4; TRBD1 might be the D (5 bases). CDR3 length: 15 amino acids. Germline CDR1 SGDLS, CDR2 YYNGEE. Trimming removed 10 bases from V and 5 bases from J, with 21 bases in between.

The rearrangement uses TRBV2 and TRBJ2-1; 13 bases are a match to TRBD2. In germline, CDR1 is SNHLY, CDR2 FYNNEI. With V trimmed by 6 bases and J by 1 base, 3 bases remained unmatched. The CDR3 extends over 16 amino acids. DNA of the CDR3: TGTGCCAGCAGAACGGGACTAGCGGGATCCTACAATGAGCAGTTCTTC. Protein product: CASRTGLAGSYNEQFF.

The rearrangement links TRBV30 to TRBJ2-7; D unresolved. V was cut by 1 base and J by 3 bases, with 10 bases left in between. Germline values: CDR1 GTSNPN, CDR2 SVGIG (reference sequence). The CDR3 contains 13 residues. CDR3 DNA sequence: TGTGCCTGGAGTGGGCAGGTTAACTACGAGCAGTACTTC. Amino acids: CAWSGQVNYEQYF.

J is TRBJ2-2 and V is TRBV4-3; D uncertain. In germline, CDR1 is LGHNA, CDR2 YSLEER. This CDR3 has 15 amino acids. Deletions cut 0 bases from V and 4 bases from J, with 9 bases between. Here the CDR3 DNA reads TGCGCCAGCAGCCAAGAACCTGACATCACCGGGGAGCTGTTTTTT. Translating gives CASSQEPDITGELFF.

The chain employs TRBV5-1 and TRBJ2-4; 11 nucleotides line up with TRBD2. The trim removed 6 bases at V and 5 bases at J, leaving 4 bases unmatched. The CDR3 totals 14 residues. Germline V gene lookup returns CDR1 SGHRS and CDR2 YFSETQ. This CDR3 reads CASKLAGGENIQYF. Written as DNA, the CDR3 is TGCGCCAGCAAGCTAGCGGGAGGTGAAAACATTCAGTACTTC.

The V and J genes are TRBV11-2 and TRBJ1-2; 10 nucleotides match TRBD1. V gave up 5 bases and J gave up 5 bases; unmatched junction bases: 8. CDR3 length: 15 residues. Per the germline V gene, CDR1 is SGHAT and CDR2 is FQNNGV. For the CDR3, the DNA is TGTGCCAGCAGCCCCACTCGACAGGGGGCATATGGCTACACCTTC. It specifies CASSPTRQGAYGYTF.

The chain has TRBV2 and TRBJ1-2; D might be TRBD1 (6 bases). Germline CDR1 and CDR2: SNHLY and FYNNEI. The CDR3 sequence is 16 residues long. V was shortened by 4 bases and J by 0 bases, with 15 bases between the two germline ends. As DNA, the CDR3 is TGTGCCAGCAGTGTGCAGGGGACTCGAGCTAACTATGGCTACACCTTC. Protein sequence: CASSVQGTRANYGYTF.

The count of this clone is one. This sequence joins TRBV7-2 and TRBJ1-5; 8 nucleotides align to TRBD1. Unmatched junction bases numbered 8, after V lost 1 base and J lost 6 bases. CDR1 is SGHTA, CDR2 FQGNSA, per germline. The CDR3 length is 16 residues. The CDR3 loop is CASSLVPQGVSQPQHF. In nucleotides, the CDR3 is TGTGCCAGCAGCTTAGTCCCACAGGGGGTTAGTCAGCCCCAGCATTTT.

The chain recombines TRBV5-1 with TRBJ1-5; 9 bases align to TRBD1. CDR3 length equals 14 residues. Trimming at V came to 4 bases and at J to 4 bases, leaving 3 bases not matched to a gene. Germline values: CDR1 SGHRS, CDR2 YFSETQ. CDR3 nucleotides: TGCGCCAGCAGCCCACAGGGGGCAAATCAGCCCCAGCATTTT. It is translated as CASSPQGANQPQHF.

The CDR3 DNA sequence: TGTGCCAGCAGGCGGACTGCGCGGGTGACCCAGTACTTC. Its translation: CASRRTARVTQYF. The V gene is TRBV6-5, the J gene TRBJ2-5; D possibly corresponds to TRBD2 (5 bases). The CDR3 runs 13 residues. With 6 bases removed from V and 7 bases from J, the gap between germline ends came to 15 bases. Germline CDR1 reads MNHEY; CDR2 reads SVGAGI.

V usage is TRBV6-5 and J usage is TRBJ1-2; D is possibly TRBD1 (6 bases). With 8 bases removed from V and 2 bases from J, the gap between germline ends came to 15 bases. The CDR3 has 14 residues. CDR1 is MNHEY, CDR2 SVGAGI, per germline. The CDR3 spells CASLPDGTNYGYTF. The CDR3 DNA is TGTGCCAGCTTACCTGACGGGACAAACTATGGCTACACCTTC.

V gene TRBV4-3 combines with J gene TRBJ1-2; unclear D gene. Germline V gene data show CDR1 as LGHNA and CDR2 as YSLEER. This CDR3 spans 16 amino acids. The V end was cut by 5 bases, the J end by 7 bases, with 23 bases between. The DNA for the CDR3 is TGCGCCAGCAGCTTATTTACCGACCTATCCGCGGGTGGCTACACCTTC. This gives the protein CASSLFTDLSAGGYTF.

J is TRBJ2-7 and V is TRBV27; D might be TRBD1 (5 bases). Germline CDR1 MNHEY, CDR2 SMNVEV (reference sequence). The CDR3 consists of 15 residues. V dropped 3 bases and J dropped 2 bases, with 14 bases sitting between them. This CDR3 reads CASSLSVTETYEQYF. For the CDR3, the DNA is TGTGCCAGCAGTTTGTCAGTGACAGAGACCTACGAGCAGTACTTC.

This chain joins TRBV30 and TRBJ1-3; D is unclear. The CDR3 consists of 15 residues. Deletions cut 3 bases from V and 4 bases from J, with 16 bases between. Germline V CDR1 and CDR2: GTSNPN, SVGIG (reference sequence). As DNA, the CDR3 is TGTGCCTGGAGCGCGAGGCTCAGGTTGGGAAACACCATATATTTT. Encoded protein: CAWSARLRLGNTIYF.

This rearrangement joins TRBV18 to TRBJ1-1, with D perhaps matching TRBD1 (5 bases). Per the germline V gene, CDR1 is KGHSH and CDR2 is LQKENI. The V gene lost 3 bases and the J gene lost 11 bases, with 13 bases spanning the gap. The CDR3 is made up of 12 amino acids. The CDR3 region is CASSPMRGEAFF. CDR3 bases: TGTGCCAGCTCACCTATGAGGGGAGAGGCTTTCTTT. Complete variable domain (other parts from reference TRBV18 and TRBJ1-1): NAGVMQNPRHLVRRRGQEARLRCSPMKGHSHVYWYRQLPEEGLKFMVYLQKENIIDESGMPKERFSAEFPKEGPSILRIQQVVRGDSAAYFCASSPMRGEAFFGQGTRLTVV.

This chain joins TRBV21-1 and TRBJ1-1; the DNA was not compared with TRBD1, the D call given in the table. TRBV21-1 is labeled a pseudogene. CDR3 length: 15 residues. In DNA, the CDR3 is TGTGCCAGCAGCAAAGTGGCCAGGAAGAACACTGAAGCTTTCTTT. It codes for CASSKVARKNTEAFF.

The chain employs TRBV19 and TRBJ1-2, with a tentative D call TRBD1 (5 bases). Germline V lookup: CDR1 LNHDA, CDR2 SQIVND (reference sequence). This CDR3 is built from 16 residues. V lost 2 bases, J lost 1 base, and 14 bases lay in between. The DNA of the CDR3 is TGTGCCAGTAGTATATCTGGGGCAGGATTTAACTATGGCTACACCTTC. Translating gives CASSISGAGFNYGYTF.